This T cell receptor beta chain was recorded in a study of T cells in Graves' hyperthyroidism and ophthalmopathy. This clonotype has at least ten counts. Its antigen is still unknown. CDR3 size: 16 residues. Deletions cut 5 bases from V and 2 bases from J, with 17 bases between. Study-level points and caveats: Researchers report that a 13 V-J model separated ophthalmopathy from stable hyperthyroidism.

Amplification of TCR beta CDR3 regions was performed using RNA transcripts as template. A first-round RT-PCR of the TCR CDR3 used the HTBI primer set. TCRdb called the multiplex PCR reads again in MiXCR, with one record for every CDR3 protein. The table shows more than 300,000 distinct CDR3 sequences, with more than 11% occurring only once. The chain has TRBV12-3 or TRBV12-4 and TRBJ2-3; possible D gene TRBD1, 5 bases. Material: blood. This clonotype originated in a woman aged 60-75 years with Graves' hyperthyroidism. In nucleotides, the CDR3 is TGTGCCAGCAGTCCCGCGGAAGGGGCACACACAGATACGCAGTATTTT. This sequence encodes CASSPAEGAHTDTQYF.